This entry lists 15 T cell receptor beta chains sequenced from one sample in a study of beta chain features in type 1 diabetes. Study conclusions and caveats: TCRB CDR3s were moderately but significantly shorter in Type 1 diabetes patients in all four CD4+ subsets.

Expressed TCRB transcripts were sequenced because the entire RNA isolate underwent reverse transcription. Produced via immunoSEQ multiplex PCR; TCRdb's table is partial and in-frame only. The sample includes roughly 730,000 clones, 13% of them seen just once. These receptors' antigens are unknown. The sequenced sample consisted of naive CD4+ T cells from blood. Source of these receptors: a man aged 18 to 30 with type 1 diabetes.

The CDR3 DNA is TGTGCCATCAGTGAGTCGAGGCAGGGAGATAACTATGGCTACACCTTC. Its translation: CAISESRQGDNYGYTF. The gene calls are TRBV10-3 and TRBJ1-2; the D gene is possibly TRBD1 (5 bases). The CDR3 is 16 residues long. Germline-derived CDR1 and CDR2 are ENHRY and SYGVKD. Trimming shortened V by 0 bases and J by 1 base, and 12 bases separated the two germline ends.

This chain connects TRBV14 to TRBJ2-1, with 7 bases identical to TRBD1. Germline values: CDR1 SGHDN, CDR2 FVKESK. The CDR3 is made up of 15 amino acids. J lost 7 bases, V lost 1 base, and 7 bases had no gene match. The CDR3 coding sequence is TGTGCCAGCAGCCAAGCCTTCACAGGGGTGAATGAGCAGTTCTTC. The encoded protein is CASSQAFTGVNEQFF.

In its sample, this clone was seen a few times. This chain links TRBV19 with TRBJ1-1; 8 bases are shared with TRBD1. Germline V CDR1 and CDR2: LNHDA, SQIVND (reference sequence). The J segment lost 4 bases and the V segment lost 5 bases, leaving 9 bases of the junction unmatched. The CDR3 length is 15 residues. The CDR3 DNA reads as TGTGCCAGTAGTCTGGGGACAGGTTTGAGCACTGAAGCTTTCTTT. It specifies CASSLGTGLSTEAFF. The whole variable domain, filled in from reference TRBV19 and TRBJ1-1, reads DGGITQSPKYLFRKEGQNVTLSCEQNLNHDAMYWYRQDPGQGLRLIYYSQIVNDFQKGDIAEGYSVSREKKESFPLTVTSAQKNPTAFYLCASSLGTGLSTEAFFGQGTRLTVV.

There are a few counts of this clone. V and J are TRBV7-9 and TRBJ2-2; D gene uncertain. Trimming took off 7 bases at V and 3 bases at J, with 12 bases between the two ends. CDR1 SEHNR and CDR2 FQNEAQ come from the germline V gene (reference sequence). The CDR3 loop spans 14 amino acids. The CDR3 spells CASNWAVDTGELFF. The CDR3 nucleotides are TGTGCCAGCAATTGGGCGGTGGACACCGGGGAGCTGTTTTTT.

This clone was observed a few times. V usage is TRBV5-1 and J usage is TRBJ2-3; D is uncertain. Trimming stripped 2 bases from V and 4 bases from J, with 5 bases between. Germline CDR1 and CDR2: SGHRS and YFSETQ. The CDR3 runs to 12 residues. The CDR3 loop reads CASSFHADTQYF. The CDR3 DNA is TGCGCCAGCAGCTTCCACGCAGATACGCAGTATTTT.

This clone was picked up a small number of times. The CDR3 nucleotides read TGTGCCAGCAGTTCAGAGGGCCAGCCCCAGCATTTT. It translates to CASSSEGQPQHF. The chain carries TRBV7-2 and TRBJ1-5; D remains ambiguous. The V end was cut by 6 bases, the J end by 7 bases, with 10 bases between. CDR3 length: 12 residues. Per germline, CDR1 SGHTA and CDR2 FQGNSA.

This clone was picked up a small number of times. V and J are TRBV7-9 and TRBJ2-5; D perhaps matches TRBD1 (5 bases). The CDR3 spans 13 residues. V was pared by 5 bases and J by 2 bases, with 9 bases between. Germline V lookup: CDR1 SEHNR, CDR2 FQNEAQ (reference sequence). Here the CDR3 reads CASSIRQQETQYF. CDR3 DNA sequence: TGTGCCAGCAGCATAAGACAGCAAGAGACCCAGTACTTC.

This clone appeared a few times. CDR3 region: CASSVGFTGYTF. The CDR3 DNA follows: TGTGCCAGCAGTGTGGGGTTCACTGGCTACACCTTC. The V gene is TRBV25-1, the J gene TRBJ1-2, with D uncertain. The CDR3 is 12 residues long. Between the trimmed V and J ends, which lost 4 bases and 7 bases, there was a span of 10 bases. Germline V lookup: CDR1 MGHDK, CDR2 SYGVNS.

This clone was counted a few times. The chain employs TRBV11-2 and TRBJ2-3, with 9 bases matching TRBD1. Germline V gives CDR1 SGHAT, CDR2 FQNNGV. The CDR3 is 16 amino acids. V dropped 4 bases and J dropped 0; count of bases not matched to a gene: 5. The CDR3 DNA reads TGTGCCAGCAGCTCCGGACAGGGGCCGAGCACAGATACGCAGTATTTT. Its protein product is CASSSGQGPSTDTQYF.

The V gene is TRBV30, the J gene TRBJ2-5; 12 positions match TRBD2. J gave up 6 bases and V 8 bases, and 10 bases lay outside the gene matches. This CDR3 is 14 amino acids long. Per the germline V gene, CDR1 is GTSNPN and CDR2 is SVGIG (reference sequence). Here the CDR3 DNA reads TGTGCCCGCCGGACTAGCGGGGAGGGACAGACCCAGTACTTC. Its translation is CARRTSGEGQTQYF.

The J gene is TRBJ1-6, the V gene TRBV7-2, with D maybe TRBD1 (5 bases). This CDR3 is built from 16 residues. The V gene lost 1 base and the J gene lost 7 bases, with 14 bases spanning the gap. The germline V gene encodes CDR1 SGHTA and CDR2 FQGNSA. CDR3 sequence: CASSLGTGTGNSPLHF. The CDR3 DNA follows: TGTGCCAGCAGCTTAGGCACCGGGACGGGCAATTCACCCCTCCACTTT.

The rearrangement joins TRBV7-9 to TRBJ2-3; TRBD2 agrees at 8 bases. CDR3 length: 17 amino acids. The germline gives CDR1 SEHNR, CDR2 FQNEAQ (reference sequence). V gave up 5 bases and J gave up 2 bases; unmatched junction bases: 12. The CDR3: CASSPPFQRGTTDTQYF. In DNA form, the CDR3 reads TGTGCCAGCAGCCCCCCCTTTCAGCGGGGGACCACAGATACGCAGTATTTT.

This chain uses TRBV30 with TRBJ1-1, with a tentative D call TRBD1 (5 bases). Germline lookup yields CDR1 GTSNPN and CDR2 SVGIG (reference sequence). The V gene lost 7 bases and the J gene lost 5 bases, with 11 bases spanning the gap. CDR3 length equals 11 residues. This CDR3 reads CALDRGTEAFF. The CDR3 bases are TGTGCCTTAGATCGGGGGACTGAAGCTTTCTTT.

This chain's CDR3 is CAIAAGQGIEKLFF. The CDR3 DNA is TGTGCCATAGCGGCGGGACAGGGTATTGAAAAACTGTTTTTT. The V and J genes are TRBV10-3 and TRBJ1-4; 9 positions match TRBD1. The V gene end was trimmed by 9 bases and the J gene end by 7 bases; junction bases not matched to a gene: 9. The length of the CDR3 is 14 residues. CDR1 ENHRY and CDR2 SYGVKD come from the germline V gene.

Many counts were recorded for this clone. Mismatch with germline at one junction end may stem from a read error. The genes are TRBV10-3 and TRBJ2-3; D gene ambiguous. Germline V lookup: CDR1 ENHRY, CDR2 SYGVKD. The CDR3 contains 13 residues. The CDR3 DNA sequence: TGCTCCGGCCAGGCGGAGCGCACAGATACGCAGTATTTT. Translating gives CSGQAERTDTQYF.